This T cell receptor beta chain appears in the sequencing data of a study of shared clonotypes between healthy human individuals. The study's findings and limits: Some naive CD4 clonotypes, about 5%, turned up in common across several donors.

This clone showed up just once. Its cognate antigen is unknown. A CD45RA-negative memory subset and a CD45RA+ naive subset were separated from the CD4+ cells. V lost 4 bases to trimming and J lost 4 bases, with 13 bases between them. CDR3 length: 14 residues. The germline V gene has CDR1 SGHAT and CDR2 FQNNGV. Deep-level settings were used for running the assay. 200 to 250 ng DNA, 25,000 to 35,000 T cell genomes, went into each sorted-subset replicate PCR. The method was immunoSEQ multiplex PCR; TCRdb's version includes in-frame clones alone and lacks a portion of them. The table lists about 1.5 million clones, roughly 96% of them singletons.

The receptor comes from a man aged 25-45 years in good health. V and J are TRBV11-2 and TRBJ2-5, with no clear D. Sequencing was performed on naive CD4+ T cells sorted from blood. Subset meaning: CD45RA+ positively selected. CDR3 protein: CASSSRVIRETQYF. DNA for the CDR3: TGTGCCAGCAGCTCCCGCGTGATCAGAGAGACCCAGTACTTC.